This T cell receptor (beta chain) is from a study of T cells after yellow fever vaccination. MiXCR, applied by TCRdb to the 5' RACE reads, yields one record per CDR3 protein. Of 130,000 or so distinct CDR3 sequences listed, roughly 15% were seen once; the top ten hold approximately 39%. V was trimmed by 5 bases and J by 6 bases, leaving 14 bases between them. Germline V gives CDR1 SQVTM, CDR2 ANQGSEA. The CDR3 contains 12 residues. This receptor was identified in a man aged 18 to 29 who received the YFV17D yellow fever vaccine. The rearrangement uses TRBV29-1 and TRBJ2-7; D is tentatively TRBD1 or TRBD2 (5 bases each). The source was CD8+ T cells sorted from PBMCs, collected 5 days after the yellow fever booster vaccination. CDR3 coding DNA: TGCAGCGTTTCCGGGACGTCAGGCGAGCAGTACTTC. Protein product: CSVSGTSGEQYF.